Listed below are T cell receptor beta chains from one sample, sequenced in a study of shared clonotypes between healthy human individuals. TCRdb's table, derived via immunoSEQ multiplex PCR, lists solely in-frame clones and lacks some. The profile shows more than 400,000 clones, less than 96% of them singletons. The sequencing input was naive CD4+ T cells sorted from blood. These receptors were obtained from a woman under 40 in good health. The CDR3 runs from the conserved cysteine through the conserved F or W. Fields, in order: D gene, clone size, V gene, J gene, CDR3 DNA, CDR3 protein. A D gene is named only where the DNA matches it firmly. Clone size, where shown, is once, few, many, or a class for clones that have expanded.

D: TRBD1
size: NA
V: TRBV29-1
J: TRBJ1-5
DNA: TGCAGCTTTTGGACAGGGGATAGCAATCAGCCCCAGCATTTT
CDR3: CSFWTGDSNQPQHF

D: TRBD2
size: NA
V: TRBV4-1
J: TRBJ2-1
DNA: TGCGCCAGCAGCCAAGTTAGGCGGGAGCGTACGATGAGGACCTACAATGAGCAGTTCTTC
CDR3: CASSQVRRERTMRTYNEQFF

D: NA
size: NA
V: TRBV5-1
J: TRBJ2-7
DNA: TGCGCCAGCAGCCCCGTTTGGCAGGGGATAAGGAACGAGCAGTACTTC
CDR3: CASSPVWQGIRNEQYF

D: NA
size: NA
V: TRBV7-2
J: TRBJ2-3
DNA: TGTGCCAGCAGCTTAGTGGGCCAACGAGATACGCAGTATTTT
CDR3: CASSLVGQRDTQYF

D: TRBD1
size: NA
V: TRBV23-1
J: TRBJ1-1
DNA: TGCGCCAGCAGTCAATACACAGGGGGTGAAGCTTTCTTT
CDR3: CASSQYTGGEAFF

D: TRBD1
size: NA
V: TRBV7-8
J: TRBJ2-7
DNA: TGTGCCAGCAGCAAAACTTCACGGGACAGGGATTACGAGCAGTACTTC
CDR3: CASSKTSRDRDYEQYF

D: NA
size: once
V: TRBV19
J: TRBJ1-4
DNA: TGTGCCAGTAGTATTGGGCGGATGAATGAAAAACTGTTTTTT
CDR3: CASSIGRMNEKLFF

D: TRBD2
size: NA
V: TRBV19
J: TRBJ2-1
DNA: TGTGCCAGTAGATGGGGGCTAGCGGGAGTGAATGAGCAGTTCTTC
CDR3: CASRWGLAGVNEQFF

D: TRBD1
size: NA
V: TRBV5-1
J: TRBJ1-1
DNA: TGCGCCAGCAATAGGGACAGACCGAACACTGAAGCTTTCTTT
CDR3: CASNRDRPNTEAFF

D: NA
size: NA
V: TRBV19
J: TRBJ2-5
DNA: TGTGCCAGTAGTATAGGTTCCGAGACCCAGTACTTC
CDR3: CASSIGSETQYF

D: NA
size: NA
V: TRBV11-2
J: TRBJ1-1
DNA: TGTGCCAGCAGCTTATTTGCGGGACCCGACACTGAAGCTTTCTTT
CDR3: CASSLFAGPDTEAFF

D: TRBD2
size: NA
V: TRBV19
J: TRBJ2-2
DNA: TGTGCCAGTAGTAAAGGGACATCCCAAGCGGGAGTTATGACCGGGGAGCTGTTTTTT
CDR3: CASSKGTSQAGVMTGELFF

D: NA
size: once
V: TRBV2
J: TRBJ1-4
DNA: TGTGCCAGCAGGGACAGAGGCTTTAATGAAAAACTGTTTTTT
CDR3: CASRDRGFNEKLFF

D: NA
size: NA
V: TRBV19
J: TRBJ1-1
DNA: TGTGCCAGTAAAGACAGTTACACTGAAGCTTTCTTT
CDR3: CASKDSYTEAFF

D: NA
size: NA
V: TRBV4-2
J: TRBJ2-7
DNA: TGTGCCAGCAGCCAAGCTGGCGGTTTCTCCTACGAGCAGTACTTC
CDR3: CASSQAGGFSYEQYF

D: NA
size: NA
V: TRBV11-2
J: TRBJ2-7
DNA: TGTGCCAGCAGCCGCTCCAACGAGCAGTACTTC
CDR3: CASSRSNEQYF

D: TRBD2
size: NA
V: TRBV11-2
J: TRBJ2-7
DNA: TGTGCCAGCAGCTTAGATCTTTGGAGCGGGAGCTACGAGCAGTACTTC
CDR3: CASSLDLWSGSYEQYF

D: NA
size: once
V: TRBV6-5
J: TRBJ1-1
DNA: TGTGCCAGCAGCCGCCCCGGGAGGGAGACTGAAGCTTTCTTT
CDR3: CASSRPGRETEAFF

D: NA
size: once
V: TRBV7-8
J: TRBJ2-1
DNA: TGTGCCAGCAGCTTCGGAGCCTCCTACAATGAGCAGTTCTTC
CDR3: CASSFGASYNEQFF

D: TRBD1
size: NA
V: TRBV19
J: TRBJ1-1
DNA: TGTGCCAGTACAACCCCCCCGGGACAGGAAGCTTTCTTT
CDR3: CASTTPPGQEAFF

D: TRBD1
size: NA
V: TRBV15
J: TRBJ2-7
DNA: TGTGCCACCAGCCGGGACAGGGGGCACGACGAGCAGTACTTC
CDR3: CATSRDRGHDEQYF

D: TRBD2
size: NA
V: TRBV2
J: TRBJ2-7
DNA: TGTGCCAGCGGACTAGTGCTTTCCTACGAGCAGTACTTC
CDR3: CASGLVLSYEQYF

D: NA
size: NA
V: TRBV7-6
J: TRBJ2-7
DNA: TGTGCCAGCAGCGCAACCGGGACCCCGAGCTCCTACGAGCAGTACTTC
CDR3: CASSATGTPSSYEQYF

D: NA
size: NA
V: TRBV6-5
J: TRBJ2-3
DNA: TGTGCCAGCAGTTATTCTCCAGGGGATACGCAGTATTTT
CDR3: CASSYSPGDTQYF

D: TRBD2
size: NA
V: TRBV5-1
J: TRBJ2-5
DNA: TGCGCCAGCAGCCACCCGCTAGCGGGGGAAGAGACCCAGTACTTC
CDR3: CASSHPLAGEETQYF

D: TRBD2
size: NA
V: TRBV7-6
J: TRBJ2-1
DNA: TGTGCCAGCAGCTATAGCGGGAGCTCCTACAATGAGCAGTTCTTC
CDR3: CASSYSGSSYNEQFF

D: TRBD2
size: once
V: TRBV28
J: TRBJ2-7
DNA: TGTGCCAGCAGACTACTAGCGGGAGCAGACGAGCAGTACTTC
CDR3: CASRLLAGADEQYF

D: NA
size: NA
V: TRBV21-1
J: TRBJ1-5
DNA: TGTGCCATAAAGAATCAGCCCCAGCATTTT
CDR3: CAIKNQPQHF

D: TRBD1
size: NA
V: TRBV2
J: TRBJ1-5
DNA: TGTGCCAGCAGTAGTACAGGGGGCGCGGAGCAGCCCCAGCATTTT
CDR3: CASSSTGGAEQPQHF

D: NA
size: NA
V: TRBV5-1
J: TRBJ1-1
DNA: TGCGCCAGCAGCTTGAGGGGGATACAGGGAGGCAACACTGAAGCTTTCTTT
CDR3: CASSLRGIQGGNTEAFF

D: TRBD1
size: NA
V: TRBV27
J: TRBJ1-1
DNA: TGTGCCAGCAGTTTAAGGGGGCGGAACACTGAAGCTTTCTTT
CDR3: CASSLRGRNTEAFF

D: NA
size: NA
V: TRBV5-1
J: TRBJ2-2
DNA: TGCGCCAGCAGCTTGGGCGGACCCGACACCGGGGAGCTGTTTTTT
CDR3: CASSLGGPDTGELFF

D: TRBD1
size: NA
V: TRBV11-2
J: TRBJ2-5
DNA: TGTGCCAGCAGCATGGGACAGGGGGCCTGGCAAGAGACCCAGTACTTC
CDR3: CASSMGQGAWQETQYF

D: NA
size: NA
V: TRBV19
J: TRBJ2-7
DNA: TGTGCCAGTAGTATCGGTCAGCACTACGAGCAGTACTTC
CDR3: CASSIGQHYEQYF

D: NA
size: once
V: TRBV5-1
J: TRBJ2-1
DNA: TGCGCCAGCAGCTCCTACAGCTCTAGCTCCTACAATGAGCAGTTCTTC
CDR3: CASSSYSSSSYNEQFF

D: NA
size: NA
V: TRBV7-2
J: TRBJ1-4
DNA: TGTGCCAGCAGACAGGGAGCGGCTGAAAAACTGTTTTTT
CDR3: CASRQGAAEKLFF

D: TRBD2
size: NA
V: TRBV6-1
J: TRBJ2-1
DNA: TGTGCCAGCAGGGGACTAGCGGGAGTTCTTGAGCAGTTCTTC
CDR3: CASRGLAGVLEQFF

D: NA
size: NA
V: TRBV18
J: TRBJ1-5
DNA: TGTGCCAGCTCACCACAGGACCTTTCGAGCAATCAGCCCCAGCATTTT
CDR3: CASSPQDLSSNQPQHF

D: NA
size: NA
V: TRBV14
J: TRBJ1-3
DNA: TGTGCCAGCAGCCAAAGACGGAACTCTGGAAACACCATATATTTT
CDR3: CASSQRRNSGNTIYF

D: NA
size: NA
V: TRBV5-1
J: TRBJ2-1
DNA: TGCGCCAGCAGCTTGGCAGGGTCCGCCTACAATGAGCAGTTCTTC
CDR3: CASSLAGSAYNEQFF

D: NA
size: NA
V: TRBV6-4
J: TRBJ1-2
DNA: TGTGCCAGCAGTGTGTCCCCAGGGTACGGCTACACCTTC
CDR3: CASSVSPGYGYTF

D: NA
size: NA
V: TRBV4-2
J: TRBJ1-2
DNA: TGTGCCAGCAGCCAGGGGGCTCGGGGCTACACCTTC
CDR3: CASSQGARGYTF

D: NA
size: NA
V: TRBV15
J: TRBJ2-1
DNA: TGTGCCACCAGCAGAGGCCCCGCAGGAACCTACAATGAGCAGTTCTTC
CDR3: CATSRGPAGTYNEQFF

D: NA
size: NA
V: TRBV28
J: TRBJ2-2
DNA: TGTGCCAGCGGGCTAGACACGGGCGGGGAGCTGTTTTTT
CDR3: CASGLDTGGELFF

D: TRBD1
size: NA
V: TRBV7-2
J: TRBJ1-1
DNA: TGTGCCAGCAGCTACCGACAGGGGGGCACTGAAGCTTTCTTT
CDR3: CASSYRQGGTEAFF

D: TRBD1
size: NA
V: TRBV5-1
J: TRBJ2-5
DNA: TGCGCCAGCAGCCTACAGGGGGCTGGAGAGACCCAGTACTTC
CDR3: CASSLQGAGETQYF

D: TRBD1
size: NA
V: TRBV4-2
J: TRBJ1-1
DNA: TGTGCCAGCAGCGGACAGGGATTGAACACTGAAGCTTTCTTT
CDR3: CASSGQGLNTEAFF

D: TRBD1
size: NA
V: TRBV18
J: TRBJ2-2
DNA: TGTGCCAGCTCAAGGACAGGGGGCGTGAGCACCGGGGAGCTGTTTTTT
CDR3: CASSRTGGVSTGELFF

D: NA
size: NA
V: TRBV28
J: TRBJ2-7
DNA: TGTGCCAGCGCCTTAGGAGGGACCTACGAGCAGTACTTC
CDR3: CASALGGTYEQYF

D: NA
size: NA
V: TRBV28
J: TRBJ1-2
DNA: TGTGCCAGCGCGACATTTTCCTATGGCTACACCTTC
CDR3: CASATFSYGYTF

D: NA
size: once
V: TRBV29-1
J: TRBJ2-1
DNA: TGCAGCGTTGCCCGGTCCTACAATGAGCAGTTCTTC
CDR3: CSVARSYNEQFF

D: NA
size: NA
V: TRBV5-8
J: TRBJ2-5
DNA: TGTGCCAGCAGCTCTACCCCTCCAGGGGCCGTGGAGACCCAGTACTTC
CDR3: CASSSTPPGAVETQYF

D: TRBD1
size: NA
V: TRBV7-8
J: TRBJ1-3
DNA: TGTGCCAGCAGCGTCAACAGGGGCCGAAGCTCTGGAAACACCATATATTTT
CDR3: CASSVNRGRSSGNTIYF